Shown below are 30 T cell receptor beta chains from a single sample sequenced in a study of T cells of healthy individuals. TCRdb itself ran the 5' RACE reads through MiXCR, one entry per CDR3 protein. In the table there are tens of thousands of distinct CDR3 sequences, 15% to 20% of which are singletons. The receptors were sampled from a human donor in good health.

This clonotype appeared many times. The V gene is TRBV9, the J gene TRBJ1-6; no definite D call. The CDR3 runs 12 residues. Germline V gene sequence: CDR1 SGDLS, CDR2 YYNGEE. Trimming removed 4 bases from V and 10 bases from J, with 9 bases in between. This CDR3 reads CASSPSQSPLHF. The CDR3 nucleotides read TGTGCCAGCAGCCCCTCTCAATCACCCCTCCACTTT.

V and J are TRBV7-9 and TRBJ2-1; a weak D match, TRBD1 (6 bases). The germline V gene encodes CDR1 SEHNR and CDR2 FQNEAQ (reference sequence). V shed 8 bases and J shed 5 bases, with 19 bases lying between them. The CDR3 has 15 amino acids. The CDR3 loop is CASATATGFHNEQFF. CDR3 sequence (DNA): TGTGCCAGCGCAACGGCGACAGGCTTTCACAATGAGCAGTTCTTC.

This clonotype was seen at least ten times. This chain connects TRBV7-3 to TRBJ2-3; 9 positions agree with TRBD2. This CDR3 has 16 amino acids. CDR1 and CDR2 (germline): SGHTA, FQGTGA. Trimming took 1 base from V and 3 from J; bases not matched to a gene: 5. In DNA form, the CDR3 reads TGTGCCAGCAGCTTAAGAGGGACTAGCAGAACAGATACGCAGTATTTT. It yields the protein CASSLRGTSRTDTQYF.

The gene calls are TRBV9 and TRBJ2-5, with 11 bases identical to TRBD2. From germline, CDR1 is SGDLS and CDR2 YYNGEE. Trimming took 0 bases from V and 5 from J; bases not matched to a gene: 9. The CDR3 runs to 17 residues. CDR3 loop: CASSVGLAGGTTETQYF. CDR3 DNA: TGTGCCAGCAGCGTAGGGCTAGCGGGGGGAACCACGGAGACCCAGTACTTC.

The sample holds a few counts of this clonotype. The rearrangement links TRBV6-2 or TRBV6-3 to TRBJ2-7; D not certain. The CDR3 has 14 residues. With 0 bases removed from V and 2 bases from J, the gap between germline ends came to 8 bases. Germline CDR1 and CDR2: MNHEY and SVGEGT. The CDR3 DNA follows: TGTGCCAGCAGTTACTCGGCCGGAACCTACGAGCAGTACTTC. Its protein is CASSYSAGTYEQYF.

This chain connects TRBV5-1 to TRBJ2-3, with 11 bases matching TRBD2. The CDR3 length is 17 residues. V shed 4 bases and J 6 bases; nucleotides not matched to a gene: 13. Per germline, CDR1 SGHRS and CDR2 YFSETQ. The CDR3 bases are TGCGCCAGCAGCGCCACTAGCGGGGGCTCTTTCTTGGATACGCAGTATTTT. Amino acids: CASSATSGGSFLDTQYF.

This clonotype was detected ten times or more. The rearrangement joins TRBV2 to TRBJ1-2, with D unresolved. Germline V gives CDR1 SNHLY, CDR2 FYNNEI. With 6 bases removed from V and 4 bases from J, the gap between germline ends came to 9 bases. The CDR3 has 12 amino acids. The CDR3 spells CASRESTYGYTF. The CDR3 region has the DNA TGTGCCAGCAGGGAGTCCACCTATGGCTACACCTTC.

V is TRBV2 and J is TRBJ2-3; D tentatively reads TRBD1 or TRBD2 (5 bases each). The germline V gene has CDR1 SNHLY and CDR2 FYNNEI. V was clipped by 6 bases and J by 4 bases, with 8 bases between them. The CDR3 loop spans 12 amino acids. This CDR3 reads CASSGDADTQYF. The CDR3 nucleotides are TGTGCCAGCAGCGGGGACGCAGATACGCAGTATTTT.

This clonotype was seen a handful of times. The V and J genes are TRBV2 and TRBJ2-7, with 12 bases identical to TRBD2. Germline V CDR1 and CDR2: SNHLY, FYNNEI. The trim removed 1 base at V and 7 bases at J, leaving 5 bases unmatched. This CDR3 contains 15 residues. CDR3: CASSEGLAGGREQYF. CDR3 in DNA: TGTGCCAGCAGTGAAGGCCTAGCGGGGGGGCGGGAGCAGTACTTC. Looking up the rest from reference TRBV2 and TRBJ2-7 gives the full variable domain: EPEVTQTPSHQVTQMGQEVILRCVPISNHLYFYWYRQILGQKVEFLVSFYNNEISEKSEIFDDQFSVERPDGSNFTLKIRSTKLEDSAMYFCASSEGLAGGREQYFGPGTRLTVT.

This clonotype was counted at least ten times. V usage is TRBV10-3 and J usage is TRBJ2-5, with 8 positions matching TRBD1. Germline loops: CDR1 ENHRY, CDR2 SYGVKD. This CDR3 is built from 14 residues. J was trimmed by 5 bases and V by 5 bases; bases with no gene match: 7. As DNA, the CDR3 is TGTGCCATCAGTTTGGCCAGGGGGCAGGAGACCCAGTACTTC. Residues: CAISLARGQETQYF.

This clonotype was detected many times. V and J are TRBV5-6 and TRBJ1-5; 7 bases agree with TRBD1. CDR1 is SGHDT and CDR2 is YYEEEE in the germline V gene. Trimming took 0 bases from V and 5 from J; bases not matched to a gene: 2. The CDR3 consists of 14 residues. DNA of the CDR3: TGTGCCAGCAGCTTGGGACAGGGACATCAGCCCCAGCATTTT. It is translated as CASSLGQGHQPQHF.

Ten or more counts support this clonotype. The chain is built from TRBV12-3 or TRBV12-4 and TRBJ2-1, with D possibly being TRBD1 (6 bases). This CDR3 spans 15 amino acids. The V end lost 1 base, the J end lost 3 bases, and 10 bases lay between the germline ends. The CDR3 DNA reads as TGTGCCAGCAGTTTAGGGACAGTGGACTACAATGAGCAGTTCTTC. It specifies CASSLGTVDYNEQFF.

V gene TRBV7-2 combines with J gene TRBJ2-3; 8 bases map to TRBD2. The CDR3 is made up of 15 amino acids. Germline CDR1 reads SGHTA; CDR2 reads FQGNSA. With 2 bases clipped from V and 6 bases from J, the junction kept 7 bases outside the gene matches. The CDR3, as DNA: TGTGCCAGCAGCTTACCGGGGGGGCCCGGCGATACGCAGTATTTT. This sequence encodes CASSLPGGPGDTQYF. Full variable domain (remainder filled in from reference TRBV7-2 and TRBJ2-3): GAGVSQSPSNKVTEKGKDVELRCDPISGHTALYWYRQSLGQGLEFLIYFQGNSAPDKSGLPSDRFSAERTGGSVSTLTIQRTQQEDSAVYLCASSLPGGPGDTQYFGPGTRLTVL.

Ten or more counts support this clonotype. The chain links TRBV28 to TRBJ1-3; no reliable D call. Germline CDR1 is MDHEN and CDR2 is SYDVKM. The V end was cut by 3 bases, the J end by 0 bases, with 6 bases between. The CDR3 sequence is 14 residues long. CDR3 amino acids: CASSFGNSGNTIYF. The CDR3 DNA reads TGTGCCAGCAGTTTCGGTAACTCTGGAAACACCATATATTTT.

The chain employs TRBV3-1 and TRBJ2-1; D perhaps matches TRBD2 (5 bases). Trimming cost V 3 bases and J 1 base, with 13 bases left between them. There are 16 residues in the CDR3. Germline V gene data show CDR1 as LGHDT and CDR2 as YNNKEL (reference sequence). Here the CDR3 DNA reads TGTGCCAGCAGCCAGGTAGCGCGCGGGTCCTACAATGAGCAGTTCTTC. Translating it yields CASSQVARGSYNEQFF.

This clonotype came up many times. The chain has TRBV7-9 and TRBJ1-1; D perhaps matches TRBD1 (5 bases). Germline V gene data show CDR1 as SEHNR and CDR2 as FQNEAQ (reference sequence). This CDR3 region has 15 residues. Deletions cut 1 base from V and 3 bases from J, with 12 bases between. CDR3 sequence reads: CASSLGIPRDTEAFF. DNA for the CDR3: TGTGCCAGCAGCTTAGGGATCCCCAGGGACACTGAAGCTTTCTTT.

For the CDR3, the DNA is TGTGCCAGCAGCTTAGTACAGGGAGCGGAGACCCAGTACTTC. It is translated as CASSLVQGAETQYF. The chain is built from TRBV7-9 and TRBJ2-5; D perhaps matches TRBD1 (6 bases). CDR1 is SEHNR, CDR2 FQNEAQ, per germline (reference sequence). This CDR3 spans 14 amino acids. The V gene lost 1 base and the J gene lost 5 bases, with 11 bases spanning the gap. Full variable domain (rest looked up from reference TRBV7-9 and TRBJ2-5): DTGVSQNPRHKITKRGQNVTFRCDPISEHNRLYWYRQTLGQGPEFLTYFQNEAQLEKSRLLSDRFSAERPKGSFSTLEIQRTEQGDSAMYLCASSLVQGAETQYFGPGTRLLVL.

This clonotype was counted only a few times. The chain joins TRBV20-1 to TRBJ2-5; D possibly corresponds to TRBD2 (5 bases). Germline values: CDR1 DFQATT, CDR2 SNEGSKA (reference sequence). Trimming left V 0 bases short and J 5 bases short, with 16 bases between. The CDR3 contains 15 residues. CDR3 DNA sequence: TGCAGTGCTAGAGAGGTCAGCGGAAACGCGGAGACCCAGTACTTC. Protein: CSAREVSGNAETQYF.

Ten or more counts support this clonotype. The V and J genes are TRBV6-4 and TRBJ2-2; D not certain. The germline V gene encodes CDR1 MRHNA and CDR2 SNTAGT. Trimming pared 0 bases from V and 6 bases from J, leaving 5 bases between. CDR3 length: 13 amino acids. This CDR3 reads CASSDSSSGELFF. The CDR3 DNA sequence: TGTGCCAGCAGTGACTCCTCGTCCGGGGAGCTGTTTTTT.

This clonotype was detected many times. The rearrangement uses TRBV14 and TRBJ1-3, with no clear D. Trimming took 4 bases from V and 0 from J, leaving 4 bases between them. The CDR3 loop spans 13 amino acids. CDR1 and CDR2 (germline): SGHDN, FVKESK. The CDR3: CASSRTSGNTIYF. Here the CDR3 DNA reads TGTGCCAGCAGCCGGACCTCTGGAAACACCATATATTTT.

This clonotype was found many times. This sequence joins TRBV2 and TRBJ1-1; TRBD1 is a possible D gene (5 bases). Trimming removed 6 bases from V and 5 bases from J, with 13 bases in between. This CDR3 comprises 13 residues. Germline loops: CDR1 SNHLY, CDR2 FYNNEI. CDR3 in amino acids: CASRHSEGTEAFF. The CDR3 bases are TGTGCCAGCAGGCACAGTGAGGGGACTGAAGCTTTCTTT.

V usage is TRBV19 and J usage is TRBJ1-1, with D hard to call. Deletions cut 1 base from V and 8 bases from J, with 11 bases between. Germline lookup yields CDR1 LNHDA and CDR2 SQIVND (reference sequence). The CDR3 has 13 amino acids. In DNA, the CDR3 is TGTGCCAGTAGTATAGGTGCGGGATGGGAAGCTTTCTTT. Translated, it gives CASSIGAGWEAFF.

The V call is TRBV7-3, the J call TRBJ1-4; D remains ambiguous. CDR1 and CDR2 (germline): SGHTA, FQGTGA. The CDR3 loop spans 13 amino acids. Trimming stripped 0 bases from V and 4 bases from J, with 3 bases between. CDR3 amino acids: CASSLTVNEKLFF. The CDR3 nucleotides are TGTGCCAGCAGCTTAACAGTTAATGAAAAACTGTTTTTT.

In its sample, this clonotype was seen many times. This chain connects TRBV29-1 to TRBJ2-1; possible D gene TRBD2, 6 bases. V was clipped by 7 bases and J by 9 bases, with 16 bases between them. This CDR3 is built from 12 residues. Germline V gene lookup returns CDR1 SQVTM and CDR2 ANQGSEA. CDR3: CSAQLGGPEQFF. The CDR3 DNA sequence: TGCAGCGCTCAACTGGGGGGTCCTGAGCAGTTCTTC.

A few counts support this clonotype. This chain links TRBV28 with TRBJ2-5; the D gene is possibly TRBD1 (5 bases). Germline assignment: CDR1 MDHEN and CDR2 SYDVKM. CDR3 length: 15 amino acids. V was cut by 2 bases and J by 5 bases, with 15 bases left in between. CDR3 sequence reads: CASSLNSGMGETQYF. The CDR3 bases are TGTGCCAGCAGTTTAAACTCAGGGATGGGGGAGACCCAGTACTTC.

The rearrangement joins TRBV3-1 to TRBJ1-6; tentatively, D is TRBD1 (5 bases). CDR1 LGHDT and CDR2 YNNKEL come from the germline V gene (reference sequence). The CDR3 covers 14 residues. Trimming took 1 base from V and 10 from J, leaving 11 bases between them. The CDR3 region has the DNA TGTGCCAGCAGCCAAGGGCCAGGGAGCTCACCCCTCCACTTT. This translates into CASSQGPGSSPLHF.

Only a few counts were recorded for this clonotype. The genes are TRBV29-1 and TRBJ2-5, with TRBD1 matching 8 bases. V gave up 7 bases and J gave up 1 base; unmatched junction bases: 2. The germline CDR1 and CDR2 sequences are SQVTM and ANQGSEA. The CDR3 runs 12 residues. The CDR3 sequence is CSAGQGQETQYF. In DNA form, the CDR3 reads TGCAGCGCAGGACAGGGCCAAGAGACCCAGTACTTC.

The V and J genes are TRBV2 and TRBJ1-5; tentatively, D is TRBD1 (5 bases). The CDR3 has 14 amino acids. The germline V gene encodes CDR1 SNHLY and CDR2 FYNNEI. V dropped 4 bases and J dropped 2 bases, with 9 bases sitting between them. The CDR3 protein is CASSVGAGNQPQHF. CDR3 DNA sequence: TGTGCCAGCAGTGTAGGGGCTGGCAATCAGCCCCAGCATTTT.

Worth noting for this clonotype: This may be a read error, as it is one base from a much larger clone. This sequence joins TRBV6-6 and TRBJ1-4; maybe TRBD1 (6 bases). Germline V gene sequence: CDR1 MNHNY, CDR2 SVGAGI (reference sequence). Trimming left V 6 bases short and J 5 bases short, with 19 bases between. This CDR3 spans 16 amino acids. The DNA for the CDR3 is TGTGCCAGCAGGCGAACAGGGAGCGCTTCCAATGAAAAACTGTTTTTT. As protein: CASRRTGSASNEKLFF.

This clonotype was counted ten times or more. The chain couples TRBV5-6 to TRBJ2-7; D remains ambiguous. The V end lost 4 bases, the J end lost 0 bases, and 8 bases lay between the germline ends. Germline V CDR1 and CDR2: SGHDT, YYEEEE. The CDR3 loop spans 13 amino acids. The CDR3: CASSPVDSYEQYF. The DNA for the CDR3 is TGTGCCAGCAGCCCGGTTGACTCCTACGAGCAGTACTTC.